This TCR beta chain was identified in a study of vaccination and CD4 T cells after COVID-19. About the research overall: Recovered patients in the cohort numbered six men and four women, two of them Hispanic.

Sequenced with the Oncomine TCR Beta short-read assay was DNA taken from cultured CD4+ T cells. TCRdb independently ran MiXCR on the PCR reads; one entry per CDR3 protein. There are about 6,700 distinct CDR3 sequences in the sample; roughly 35% occur only once, and around 20% lies in the top ten. Losses at the gene ends were 2 bases for V and 5 bases for J; bases not matched to a gene: 4. From germline, CDR1 is MDHEN and CDR2 SYDVKM. The CDR3 totals 14 residues. The study's findings and limits: SARS-CoV-2-reactive clonotypes showed a nonsignificant median rise from approximately 23 to 38. Spike mono-reactive clones accounted for 304 of the 307 vaccine-specific clones found in convalescent patients.

This clonotype was seen only a few times. Antigen: not known. Sample treatment: roughly 11-day PBMC culture with coronavirus spike peptide pools or control peptides (ViraFEST assay). According to the study, CD4+ T cells from the unexposed donor were gathered ahead of the COVID-19 pandemic (2011-2018). This TCR derives from a human donor in good health. J is TRBJ2-5 and V is TRBV28, with 8 nucleotides matching TRBD1. Sequencing was carried out using CD4+ T cells from blood, cultured in vitro. CDR3 region: CASSLGQGGETQYF. For the CDR3, the DNA is TGTGCCAGCAGTTTAGGACAGGGCGGGGAGACCCAGTACTTC.